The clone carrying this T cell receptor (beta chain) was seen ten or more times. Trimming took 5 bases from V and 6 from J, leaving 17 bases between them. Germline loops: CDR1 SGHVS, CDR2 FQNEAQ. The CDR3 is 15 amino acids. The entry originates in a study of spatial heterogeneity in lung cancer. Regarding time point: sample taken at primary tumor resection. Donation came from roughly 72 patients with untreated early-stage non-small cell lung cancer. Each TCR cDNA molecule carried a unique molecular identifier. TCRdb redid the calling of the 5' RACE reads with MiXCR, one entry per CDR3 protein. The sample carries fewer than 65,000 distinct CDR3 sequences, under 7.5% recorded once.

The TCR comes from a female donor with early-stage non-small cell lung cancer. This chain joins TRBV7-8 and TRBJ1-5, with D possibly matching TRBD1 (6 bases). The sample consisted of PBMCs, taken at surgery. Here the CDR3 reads CASSPGGGGGQPQHF. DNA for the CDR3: TGTGCCAGCAGCCCAGGAGGGGGAGGAGGTCAGCCCCAGCATTTT.